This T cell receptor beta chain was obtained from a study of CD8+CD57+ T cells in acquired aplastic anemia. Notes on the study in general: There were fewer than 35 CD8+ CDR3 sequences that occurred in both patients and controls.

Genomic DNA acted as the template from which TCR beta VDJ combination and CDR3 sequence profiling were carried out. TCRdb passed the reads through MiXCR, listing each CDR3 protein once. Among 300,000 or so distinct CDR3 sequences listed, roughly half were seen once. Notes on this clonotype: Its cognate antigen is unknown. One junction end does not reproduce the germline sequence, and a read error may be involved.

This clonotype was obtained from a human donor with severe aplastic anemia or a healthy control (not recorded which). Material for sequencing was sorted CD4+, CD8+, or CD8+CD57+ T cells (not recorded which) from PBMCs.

The CDR3, as DNA: TGTGCCAGCTCACCCCCCGTCCCTTCTGGAAGCACCATATATTTT. This encodes CASSPPVPSGSTIYF. This chain uses TRBV18 with TRBJ1-3; D gene uncertain. CDR3 length: 15 amino acids. Germline lookup yields CDR1 KGHSH and CDR2 LQKENI.